Shown below are 12 T cell receptor beta chains from a single sample sequenced in a study of T cells in women clearing cervical HPV infection. Repertoires were generated with immunoSEQ multiplex PCR, while TCRdb's copy carries only in-frame clones and drops some. In all, the sample yields 23,000 or so clones. Sequencing used blood buffy coat. The receptor source for this set is a woman between 18 and 69 years old with a cervical HPV16 infection that either progressed to CIN3+ or cleared (not recorded which).

In regard to this clone: The read terminates 3 residues before the CDR3 end, so the remaining end is supplied by the germline J gene. The V and J genes are TRBV7-2 and TRBJ2-7, with 11 bases aligning to TRBD1. Germline lookup yields CDR1 SGHTA and CDR2 FQGNSA. CDR3 length: 15 amino acids. After removal of 4 bases from V and 4 bases from J, the junction contained 6 bases not matched to a gene. The CDR3 DNA, read in part, is TGTGCCAGCAGCTATAGTGGGACAGGGGGTTACGAG. Translation: CASSYSGTGGYE. The entire CDR3 is CASSYSGTGGYEQYF.

On this clone: The CDR3 extends 3 residues past the end of the read, so its final part is completed from the germline J gene. The gene calls are TRBV6-4 and TRBJ2-5; 7 positions agree with TRBD2. Germline V lookup: CDR1 MRHNA, CDR2 SNTAGT. The CDR3 sequence is 15 residues long. CDR3 loop: CASSNSGSMADTQYF. The CDR3 DNA, read in part, is TGTGCCAGCAGTAATAGCGGGTCGATGGCAGATACC.

Concerning this clone: Read data end 3 residues before the CDR3 end; the end is taken from the germline J gene. The chain couples TRBV7-3 to TRBJ2-1; the match to TRBD2 covers 9 bases. Trimming cost V 5 bases and J 7 bases; bases outside gene matches: 9. The CDR3 is 15 residues long. The germline CDR1 and CDR2 sequences are SGHTA and FQGTGA. This CDR3 reads CASSLGLARWNEQFF. The CDR3 DNA, read in part, is TGTGCCAGCAGCCTAGGACTAGCGCGGTGGAATGAG.

Turning to this clone: With the read ending 3 residues before the CDR3 end, the germline J gene is used to fill in that end. The chain links TRBV19 to TRBJ2-3; 7 nucleotides agree with TRBD1. From germline, CDR1 is LNHDA and CDR2 SQIVND (reference sequence). The CDR3 consists of 14 residues. The CDR3 region is CASSNYRGNQPQYF. The part of the CDR3 DNA that was read is TGTGCCAGTAGCAATTACAGGGGTAATCAGCCG.

As regards this clone: The read falls 3 residues short of the CDR3 end, and the missing part is taken from the germline J gene. The genes are TRBV20-1 and TRBJ1-6, with 8 positions matching TRBD1. The junction had 20 bases not matched to a gene; V was cut back by 0 bases and J by 10 bases. The CDR3 is 19 residues long. Per the germline V gene, CDR1 is DFQATT and CDR2 is SNEGSKA (reference sequence). CDR3 protein: CSAREGIQGARRFGSPLHF. The sequenced CDR3 bases are TGCAGTGCTAGAGAGGGGATCCAGGGGGCACGACGATTCGGGTCACCC.

Note on this clone: The missing CDR3 end, 3 residues past where the read stops, is filled in from the germline J gene. The V call is TRBV6-2 or TRBV6-3, the J call TRBJ2-1; maybe TRBD2 (5 bases). Germline V gene sequence: CDR1 MNHEY, CDR2 SVGEGT. Deletions cut 7 bases from V and 8 bases from J, with 27 bases between. CDR3 length equals 17 residues. The DNA read from the CDR3 is TGTGCCAGCACCAAGGGAACAGCAGGACTGGGATGGGATGAG. Translation: CASTKGTAGLGWDE. Given in full, the CDR3 is CASTKGTAGLGWDEQFF.

Worth noting for this clone: The CDR3 is cut off 3 residues early in the read; its end comes from the germline J gene. The V call is TRBV6-2 or TRBV6-3, the J call TRBJ2-6; D possibly corresponds to TRBD1 (5 bases). The germline gives CDR1 MNHEY, CDR2 SVGEGT. Trimming removed 9 bases from V and 2 bases from J, with 8 bases in between. There are 13 residues in the CDR3. CDR3 DNA (partial): TGTGCCAGTCAGGGTGCTGGGGCCAACGTC. Protein sequence: CASQGAGANV. Given in full, the CDR3 is CASQGAGANVLTF.

As regards this clone: From the germline J gene comes the end of the CDR3, since the read stops 3 residues before it. V is TRBV6-2 or TRBV6-3 and J is TRBJ1-6, with D unresolved. Germline assignment: CDR1 MNHEY and CDR2 SVGEGT. The CDR3 spans 15 residues. The V gene lost 6 bases and the J gene lost 3 bases, with 12 bases spanning the gap. The CDR3 sequence is CASSRLSLYNSPLHF. The sequenced part of the CDR3 DNA is TGTGCCAGCAGCAGACTCAGTCTCTATAATTCACCC.

According to its frequency, this clone is medium-sized. The read comes to an end 3 residues before the CDR3 does, leaving the germline J gene to fill in the end. Other DNA sequences from this sample encode an identical CDR3 as well. The chain links TRBV20-1 to TRBJ1-4, with 10 bases identical to TRBD1. The CDR3 loop spans 13 amino acids. The junction had 4 bases not matched to a gene; V was cut back by 4 bases and J by 8 bases. CDR1 and CDR2 from the germline V gene are DFQATT and SNEGSKA (reference sequence). Partial CDR3 DNA: TGCAGTGCTAAGACAGGGGGCAACGAAAAA. Amino acid sequence: CSAKTGGNEK. The whole CDR3 sequence is CSAKTGGNEKLFF.

As for this clone: The CDR3 is cut off 3 residues early in the read; its end comes from the germline J gene. The chain employs TRBV7-9 and TRBJ2-7; D possibly uses TRBD1 or TRBD2 (5 bases each). Per the germline V gene, CDR1 is SEHNR and CDR2 is FQNEAQ (reference sequence). The CDR3 has 15 amino acids. The ends were cut back, 1 base at V and 5 bases at J, with 15 bases in the middle. The sequenced CDR3 bases are TGTGCCAGCAGCTTAGTTAGGACCGAGGGGAACGAG. This translates into CASSLVRTEGNE. In full, the CDR3 is CASSLVRTEGNEQYF.

As to this clone: The read ends 3 residues shy of where the CDR3 ends; the end is completed using the germline J gene. This chain joins TRBV10-3 and TRBJ2-5; 11 bases align to TRBD2. Germline V gives CDR1 ENHRY, CDR2 SYGVKD. The V gene end was trimmed by 9 bases and the J gene end by 2 bases; junction bases not matched to a gene: 11. The CDR3 totals 16 residues. The sequenced part of the CDR3 DNA is TGTGCCATTTCCGATGGACTAGCGGGTACTCAAGAGACC. This codes for CAISDGLAGTQET. The full-length CDR3 reads as CAISDGLAGTQETQYF.

To note about this clone: The CDR3 end is not reached by the read, which stops 3 residues before it; the germline J gene fills it in. The J gene is TRBJ2-1, the V gene TRBV2; a weak D match, TRBD2 (5 bases). This CDR3 region has 13 residues. Germline CDR1 is SNHLY and CDR2 is FYNNEI. V shed 8 bases and J shed 4 bases, with 12 bases lying between them. The covered CDR3 bases are TGTGCCAGCCAATTACTAGATTACAATGAG. Translated: CASQLLDYNE. The whole CDR3 is CASQLLDYNEQFF.